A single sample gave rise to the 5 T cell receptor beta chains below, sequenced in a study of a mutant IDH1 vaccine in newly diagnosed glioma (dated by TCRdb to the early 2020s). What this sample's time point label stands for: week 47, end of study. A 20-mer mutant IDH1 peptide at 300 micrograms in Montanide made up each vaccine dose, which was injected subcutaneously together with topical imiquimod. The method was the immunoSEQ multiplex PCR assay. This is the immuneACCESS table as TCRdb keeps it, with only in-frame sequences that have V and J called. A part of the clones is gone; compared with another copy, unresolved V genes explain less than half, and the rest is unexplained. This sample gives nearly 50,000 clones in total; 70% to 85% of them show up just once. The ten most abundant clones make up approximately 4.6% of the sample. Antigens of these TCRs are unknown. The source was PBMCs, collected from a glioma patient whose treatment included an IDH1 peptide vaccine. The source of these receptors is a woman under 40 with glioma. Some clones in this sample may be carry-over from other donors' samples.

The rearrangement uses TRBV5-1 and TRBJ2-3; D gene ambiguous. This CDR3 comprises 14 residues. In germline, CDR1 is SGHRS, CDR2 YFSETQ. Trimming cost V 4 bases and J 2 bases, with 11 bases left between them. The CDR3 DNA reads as TGCGCCAGCAGCCCGAGCGACCCCACAGATACGCAGTATTTT. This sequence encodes CASSPSDPTDTQYF.

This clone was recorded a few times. The CDR3 region is CASSLQGPSTDTQYF. DNA of the CDR3: TGTGCCAGCAGCTTACAGGGCCCTAGCACAGATACGCAGTATTTT. The V and J genes are TRBV7-9 and TRBJ2-3, with a tentative D call TRBD1 (5 bases). CDR1 and CDR2 from the germline V gene are SEHNR and FQNEAQ (reference sequence). This CDR3 has 15 amino acids. V was clipped by 2 bases and J by 0 bases, with 9 bases between them. Full variable domain (outside the CDR3, taken from reference TRBV7-9 and TRBJ2-3): DTGVSQNPRHKITKRGQNVTFRCDPISEHNRLYWYRQTLGQGPEFLTYFQNEAQLEKSRLLSDRFSAERPKGSFSTLEIQRTEQGDSAMYLCASSLQGPSTDTQYFGPGTRLTVL.

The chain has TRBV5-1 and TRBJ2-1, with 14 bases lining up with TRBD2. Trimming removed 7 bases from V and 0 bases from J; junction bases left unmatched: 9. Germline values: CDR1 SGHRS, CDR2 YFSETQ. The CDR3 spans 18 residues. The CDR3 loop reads CASRIGLAGGSSYNEQFF. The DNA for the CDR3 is TGCGCCAGCCGAATAGGACTAGCGGGAGGCAGCTCCTACAATGAGCAGTTCTTC.

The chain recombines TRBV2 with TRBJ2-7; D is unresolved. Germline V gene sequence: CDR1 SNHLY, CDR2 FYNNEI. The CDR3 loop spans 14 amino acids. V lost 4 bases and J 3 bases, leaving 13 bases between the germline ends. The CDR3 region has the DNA TGTGCCAGCAGTGTAGAGATGGCACACTACGAGCAGTACTTC. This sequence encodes CASSVEMAHYEQYF.

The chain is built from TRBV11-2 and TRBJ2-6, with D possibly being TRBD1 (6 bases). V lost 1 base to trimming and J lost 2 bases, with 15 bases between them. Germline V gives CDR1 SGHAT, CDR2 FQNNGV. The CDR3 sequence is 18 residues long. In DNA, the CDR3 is TGTGCCAGCAGCTTAGTTCGGGACAACCTCCCTGGGGCCAACGTCCTGACTTTC. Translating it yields CASSLVRDNLPGANVLTF.